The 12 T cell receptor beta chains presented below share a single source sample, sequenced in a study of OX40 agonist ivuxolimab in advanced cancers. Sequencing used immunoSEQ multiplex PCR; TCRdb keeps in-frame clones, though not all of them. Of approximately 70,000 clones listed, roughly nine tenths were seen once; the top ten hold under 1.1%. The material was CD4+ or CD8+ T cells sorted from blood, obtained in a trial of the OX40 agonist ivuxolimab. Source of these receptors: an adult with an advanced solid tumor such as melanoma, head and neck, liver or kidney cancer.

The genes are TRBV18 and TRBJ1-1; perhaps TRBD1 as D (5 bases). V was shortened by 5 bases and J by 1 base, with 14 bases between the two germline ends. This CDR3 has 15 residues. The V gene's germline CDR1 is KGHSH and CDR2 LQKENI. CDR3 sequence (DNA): TGTGCCAGCTCATCCATTCCGAGGGGGAACACTGAAGCTTTCTTT. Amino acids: CASSSIPRGNTEAFF.

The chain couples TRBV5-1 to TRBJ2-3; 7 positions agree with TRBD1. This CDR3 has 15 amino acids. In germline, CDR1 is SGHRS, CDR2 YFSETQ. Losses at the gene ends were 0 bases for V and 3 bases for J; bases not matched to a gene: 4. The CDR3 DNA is TGCGCCAGCAGCTTGGGGGGACAGATAACAGATACGCAGTATTTT. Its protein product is CASSLGGQITDTQYF.

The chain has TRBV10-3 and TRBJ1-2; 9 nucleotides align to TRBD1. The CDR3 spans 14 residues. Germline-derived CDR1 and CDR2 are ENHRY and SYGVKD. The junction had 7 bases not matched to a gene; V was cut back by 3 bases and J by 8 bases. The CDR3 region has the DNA TGTGCCATCAGTGACTCGACAGGGGGTGGCGGCTACACCTTC. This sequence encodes CAISDSTGGGGYTF.

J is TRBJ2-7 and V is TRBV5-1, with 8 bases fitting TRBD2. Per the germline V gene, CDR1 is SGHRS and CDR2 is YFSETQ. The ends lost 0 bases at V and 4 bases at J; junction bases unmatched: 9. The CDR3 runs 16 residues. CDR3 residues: CASSLASVGRAYEQYF. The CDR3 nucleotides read TGCGCCAGCAGCTTGGCGTCGGTCGGGAGGGCTTACGAGCAGTACTTC.

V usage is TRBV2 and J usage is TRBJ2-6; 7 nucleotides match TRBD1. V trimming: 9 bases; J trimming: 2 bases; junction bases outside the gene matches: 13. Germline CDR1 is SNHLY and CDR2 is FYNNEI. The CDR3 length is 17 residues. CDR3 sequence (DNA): TGTGCCAGGACGGGAATGAGAGGGGGCACTGGGGCCAACGTCCTGACTTTC. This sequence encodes CARTGMRGGTGANVLTF.

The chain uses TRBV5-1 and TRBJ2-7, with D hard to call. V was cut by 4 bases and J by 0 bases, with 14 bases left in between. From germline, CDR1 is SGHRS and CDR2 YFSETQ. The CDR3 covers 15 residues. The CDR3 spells CASSLRQMSSYEQYF. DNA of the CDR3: TGCGCCAGCAGCCTCCGGCAGATGAGCTCCTACGAGCAGTACTTC.

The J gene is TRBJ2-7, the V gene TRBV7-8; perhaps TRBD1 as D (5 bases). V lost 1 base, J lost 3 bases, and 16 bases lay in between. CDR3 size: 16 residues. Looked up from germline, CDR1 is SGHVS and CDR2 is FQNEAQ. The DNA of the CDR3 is TGTGCCAGCAGCTTAGTGCGGACACCCGGGTACTACGAGCAGTACTTC. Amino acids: CASSLVRTPGYYEQYF.

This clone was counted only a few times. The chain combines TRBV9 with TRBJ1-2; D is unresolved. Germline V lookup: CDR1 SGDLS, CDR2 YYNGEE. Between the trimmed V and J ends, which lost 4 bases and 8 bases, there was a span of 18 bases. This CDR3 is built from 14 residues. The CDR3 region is CASSPLTHSRGYTF. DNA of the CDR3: TGTGCCAGCAGCCCTCTGACACACTCGAGAGGCTACACCTTC.

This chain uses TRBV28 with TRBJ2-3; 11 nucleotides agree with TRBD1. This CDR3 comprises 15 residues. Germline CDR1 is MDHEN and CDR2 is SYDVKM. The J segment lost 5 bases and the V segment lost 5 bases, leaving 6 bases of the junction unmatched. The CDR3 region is CASSDWDRGVDTQYF. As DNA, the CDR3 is TGTGCCAGCAGTGACTGGGACAGGGGGGTAGATACGCAGTATTTT.

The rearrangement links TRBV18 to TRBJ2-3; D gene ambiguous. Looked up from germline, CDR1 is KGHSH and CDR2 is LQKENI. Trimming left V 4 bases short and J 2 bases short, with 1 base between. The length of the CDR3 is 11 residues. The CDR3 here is CASSLTDTQYF. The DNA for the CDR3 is TGTGCCAGCTCACTCACAGATACGCAGTATTTT.

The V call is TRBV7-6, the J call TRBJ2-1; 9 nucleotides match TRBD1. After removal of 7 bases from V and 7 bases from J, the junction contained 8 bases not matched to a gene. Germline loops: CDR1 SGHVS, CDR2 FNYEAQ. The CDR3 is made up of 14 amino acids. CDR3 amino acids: CASTADRGANEQFF. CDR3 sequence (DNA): TGTGCCAGCACCGCGGACAGGGGAGCGAATGAGCAGTTCTTC.

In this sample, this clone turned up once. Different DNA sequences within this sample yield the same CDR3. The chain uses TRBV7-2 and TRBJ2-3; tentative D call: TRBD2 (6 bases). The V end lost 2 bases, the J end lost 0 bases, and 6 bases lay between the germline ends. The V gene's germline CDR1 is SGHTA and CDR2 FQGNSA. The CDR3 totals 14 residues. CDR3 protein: CASSLRGSTDTQYF. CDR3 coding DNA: TGTGCCAGCAGCTTACGGGGGAGCACAGATACGCAGTATTTT.